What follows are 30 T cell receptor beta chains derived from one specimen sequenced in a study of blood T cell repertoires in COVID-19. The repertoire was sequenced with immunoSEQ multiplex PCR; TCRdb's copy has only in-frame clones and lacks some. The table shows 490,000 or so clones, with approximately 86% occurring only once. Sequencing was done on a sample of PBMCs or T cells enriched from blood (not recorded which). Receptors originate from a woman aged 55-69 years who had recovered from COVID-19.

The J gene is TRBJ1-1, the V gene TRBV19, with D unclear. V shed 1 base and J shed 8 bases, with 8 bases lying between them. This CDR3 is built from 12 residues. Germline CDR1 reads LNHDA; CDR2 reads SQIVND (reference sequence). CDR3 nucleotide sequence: TGTGCCAGTAGTATAGGCAGGTCCGAAGCTTTCTTT. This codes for CASSIGRSEAFF.

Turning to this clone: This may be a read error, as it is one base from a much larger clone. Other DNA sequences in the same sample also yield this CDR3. The CDR3 DNA follows: TGTGCCAGCAGAGGACAGGTCTCTGGAAACACCATATATTTT. The encoded protein is CASRGQVSGNTIYF. This sequence joins TRBV2 and TRBJ1-3; 7 positions agree with TRBD1. V lost 6 bases, J lost 0 bases, and 2 bases stayed unmatched. Germline CDR1 and CDR2: SNHLY and FYNNEI. The CDR3 runs 14 residues.

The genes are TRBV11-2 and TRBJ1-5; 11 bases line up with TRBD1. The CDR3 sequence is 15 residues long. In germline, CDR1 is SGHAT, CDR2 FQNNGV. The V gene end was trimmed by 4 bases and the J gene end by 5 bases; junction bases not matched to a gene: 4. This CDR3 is CASSWTGGAYQPQHF. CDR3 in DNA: TGTGCCAGCAGCTGGACAGGGGGCGCGTATCAGCCCCAGCATTTT.

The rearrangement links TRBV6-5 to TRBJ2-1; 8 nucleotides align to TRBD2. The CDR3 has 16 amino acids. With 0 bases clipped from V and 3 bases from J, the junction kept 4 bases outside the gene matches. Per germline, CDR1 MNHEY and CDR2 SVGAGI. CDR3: CASSYSSGVGYNEQFF. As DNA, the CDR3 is TGTGCCAGCAGTTACTCTAGCGGGGTAGGCTACAATGAGCAGTTCTTC.

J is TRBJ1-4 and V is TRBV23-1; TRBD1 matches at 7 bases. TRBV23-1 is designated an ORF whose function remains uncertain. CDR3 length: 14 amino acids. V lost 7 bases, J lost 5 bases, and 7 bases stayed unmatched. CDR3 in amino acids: CASTRRTGNEKLFF. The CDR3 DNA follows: TGCGCCAGCACTCGGCGGACAGGAAATGAAAAACTGTTTTTT.

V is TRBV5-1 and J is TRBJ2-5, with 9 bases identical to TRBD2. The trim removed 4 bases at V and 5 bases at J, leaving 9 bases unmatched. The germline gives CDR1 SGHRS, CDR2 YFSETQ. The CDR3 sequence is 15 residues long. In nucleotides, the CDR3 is TGCGCCAGCAGCAGAGAGGGACTAGCCTTTGAGACCCAGTACTTC. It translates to CASSREGLAFETQYF.

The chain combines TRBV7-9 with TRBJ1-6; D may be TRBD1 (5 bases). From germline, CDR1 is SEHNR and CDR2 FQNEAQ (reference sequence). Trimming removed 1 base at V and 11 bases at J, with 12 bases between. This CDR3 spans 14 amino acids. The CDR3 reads CASSLDGGRTPLHF. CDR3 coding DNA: TGTGCCAGCAGCTTAGACGGGGGACGTACACCCCTCCACTTT. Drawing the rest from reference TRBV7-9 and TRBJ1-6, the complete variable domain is DTGVSQNPRHKITKRGQNVTFRCDPISEHNRLYWYRQTLGQGPEFLTYFQNEAQLEKSRLLSDRFSAERPKGSFSTLEIQRTEQGDSAMYLCASSLDGGRTPLHFGNGTRLTVT.

The CDR3: CATSIQGDSDTQYF. The CDR3 nucleotides read TGTGCCACCAGTATTCAGGGGGACTCAGATACGCAGTATTTT. The chain employs TRBV24-1 and TRBJ2-3, with a tentative D call TRBD1 (7 bases). Germline V gene lookup returns CDR1 KGHDR and CDR2 SFDVKD. Trimming shortened V by 6 bases and J by 4 bases, and 13 bases separated the two germline ends. The CDR3 is 14 residues long.

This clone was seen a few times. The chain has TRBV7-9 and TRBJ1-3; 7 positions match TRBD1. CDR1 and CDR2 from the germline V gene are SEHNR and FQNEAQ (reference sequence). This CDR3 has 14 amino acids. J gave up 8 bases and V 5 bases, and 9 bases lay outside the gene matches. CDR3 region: CASSLITGVDTIYF. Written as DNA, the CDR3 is TGTGCCAGCAGCCTTATCACAGGGGTTGACACCATATATTTT.

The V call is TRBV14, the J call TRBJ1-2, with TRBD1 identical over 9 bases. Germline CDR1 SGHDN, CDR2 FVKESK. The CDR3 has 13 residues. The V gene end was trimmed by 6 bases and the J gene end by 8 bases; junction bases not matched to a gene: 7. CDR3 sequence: CASRGTGTGGYTF. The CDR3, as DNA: TGTGCCAGCAGGGGGACAGGGACGGGAGGCTACACCTTC.

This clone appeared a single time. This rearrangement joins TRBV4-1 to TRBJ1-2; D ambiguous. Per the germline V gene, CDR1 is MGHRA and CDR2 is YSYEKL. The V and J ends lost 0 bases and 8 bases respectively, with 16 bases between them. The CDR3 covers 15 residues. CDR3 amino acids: CASSQDERGYKGYTF. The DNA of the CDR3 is TGCGCCAGCAGCCAAGATGAAAGAGGGTATAAAGGCTACACCTTC.

CDR3 bases: TGCGCCAGCAGCCCAGGAGGCCTCCAGCGCACAGATACGCAGTATTTT. It yields the protein CASSPGGLQRTDTQYF. The genes are TRBV5-1 and TRBJ2-3; D is possibly TRBD2 (5 bases). From germline, CDR1 is SGHRS and CDR2 YFSETQ. Deletions cut 4 bases from V and 1 base from J, with 16 bases between. The CDR3 totals 16 residues. Full variable domain (outside the CDR3, taken from reference TRBV5-1 and TRBJ2-3): KAGVTQTPRYLIKTRGQQVTLSCSPISGHRSVSWYQQTPGQGLQFLFEYFSETQRNKGNFPGRFSGRQFSNSRSEMNVSTLELGDSALYLCASSPGGLQRTDTQYFGPGTRLTVL.

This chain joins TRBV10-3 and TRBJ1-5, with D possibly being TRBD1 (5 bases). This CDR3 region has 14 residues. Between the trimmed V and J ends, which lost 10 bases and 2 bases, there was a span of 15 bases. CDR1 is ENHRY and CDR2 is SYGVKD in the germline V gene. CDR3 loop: CATSWGEGNQPQHF. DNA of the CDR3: TGTGCCACCAGCTGGGGGGAAGGCAATCAGCCCCAGCATTTT.

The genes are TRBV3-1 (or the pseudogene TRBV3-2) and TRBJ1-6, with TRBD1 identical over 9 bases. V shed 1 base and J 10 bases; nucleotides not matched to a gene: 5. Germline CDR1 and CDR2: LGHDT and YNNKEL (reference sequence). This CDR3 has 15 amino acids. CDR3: CASSQAGTGTSPLHF. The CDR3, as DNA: TGTGCCAGCAGCCAAGCCGGGACAGGGACCTCACCCCTCCACTTT.

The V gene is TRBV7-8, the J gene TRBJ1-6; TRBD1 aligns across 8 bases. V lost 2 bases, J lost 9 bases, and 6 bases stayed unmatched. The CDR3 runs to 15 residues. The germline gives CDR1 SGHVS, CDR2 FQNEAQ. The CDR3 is CASSLRGRGPSPLHF. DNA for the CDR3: TGTGCCAGCAGCTTAAGGGGCAGGGGGCCTTCACCCCTCCACTTT.

The chain's CDR3 is CAISATGNNEKLFF. In nucleotides, the CDR3 is TGTGCCATCAGTGCAACAGGGAACAATGAAAAACTGTTTTTT. This chain connects TRBV10-3 to TRBJ1-4; D possibly corresponds to TRBD1 (6 bases). Looked up from germline, CDR1 is ENHRY and CDR2 is SYGVKD. Trimming cost V 4 bases and J 5 bases, with 11 bases left between them. CDR3 length: 14 amino acids.

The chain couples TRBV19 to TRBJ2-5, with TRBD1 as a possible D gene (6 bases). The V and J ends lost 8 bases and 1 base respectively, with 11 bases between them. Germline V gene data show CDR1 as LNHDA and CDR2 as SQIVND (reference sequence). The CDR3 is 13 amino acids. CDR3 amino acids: CASQGQFQETQYF. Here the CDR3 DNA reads TGTGCCAGTCAAGGACAGTTCCAAGAGACCCAGTACTTC.

The CDR3 sequence: CASSPETAIYGYTF. The CDR3 bases are TGTGCCAGCAGCCCGGAGACAGCCATCTATGGCTACACCTTC. This rearrangement joins TRBV5-4 to TRBJ1-2; D possibly corresponds to TRBD1 (5 bases). Germline V gives CDR1 SGHNT, CDR2 YYREEE (reference sequence). This CDR3 contains 14 residues. Trimming removed 4 bases at V and 4 bases at J, with 14 bases between.

CDR3 loop: CASSLTSGSSYEQYV. In nucleotides, the CDR3 is TGTGCCAGCAGCCTGACTAGCGGGAGCTCCTACGAGCAGTACGTC. J is TRBJ2-7 and V is TRBV6-2 or TRBV6-3; 12 positions match TRBD2. V lost 6 bases and J lost 0; bases outside the gene matches: 3. The germline gives CDR1 MNHEY, CDR2 SVGEGT. This CDR3 is built from 15 residues.

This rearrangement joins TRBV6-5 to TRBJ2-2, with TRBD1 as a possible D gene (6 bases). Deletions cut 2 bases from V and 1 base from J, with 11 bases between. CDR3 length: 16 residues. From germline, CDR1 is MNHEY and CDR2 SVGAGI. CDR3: CASSYQDSQNTGELFF. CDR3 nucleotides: TGTGCCAGCAGTTACCAGGACAGCCAGAACACCGGGGAGCTGTTTTTT.

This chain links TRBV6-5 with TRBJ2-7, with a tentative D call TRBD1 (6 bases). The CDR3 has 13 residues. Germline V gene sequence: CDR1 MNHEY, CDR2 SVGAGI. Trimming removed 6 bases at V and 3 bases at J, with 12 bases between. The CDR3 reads CASRPGHYYEQYV. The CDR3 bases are TGTGCCAGCAGGCCGGGACACTACTACGAGCAGTACGTC.

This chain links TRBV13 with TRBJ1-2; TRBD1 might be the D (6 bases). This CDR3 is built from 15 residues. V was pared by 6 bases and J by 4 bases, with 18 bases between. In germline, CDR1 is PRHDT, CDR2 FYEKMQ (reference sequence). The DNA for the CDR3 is TGTGCCAGCAGTTCCAATCAGTTAGGGGGCTATGGCTACACCTTC. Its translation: CASSSNQLGGYGYTF.

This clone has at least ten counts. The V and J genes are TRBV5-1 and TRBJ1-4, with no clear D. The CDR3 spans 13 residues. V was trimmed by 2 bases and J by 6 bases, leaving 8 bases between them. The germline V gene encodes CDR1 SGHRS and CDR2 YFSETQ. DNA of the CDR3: TGCGCCAGCAGCTTACGACTGGATGAAAAACTGTTTTTT. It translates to CASSLRLDEKLFF.

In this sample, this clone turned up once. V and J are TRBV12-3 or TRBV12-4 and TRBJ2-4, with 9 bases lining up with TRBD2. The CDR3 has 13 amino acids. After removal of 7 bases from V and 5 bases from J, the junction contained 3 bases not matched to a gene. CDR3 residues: CASITSGQNIQYF. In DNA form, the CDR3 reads TGTGCCAGCATAACTAGCGGGCAAAACATTCAGTACTTC.

The CDR3 nucleotides are TGTGCCAGCAGCCATCGCCTACCGGTAAACCCCTACAATGAGCAGTTCTTC. Protein product: CASSHRLPVNPYNEQFF. V is TRBV14 and J is TRBJ2-1; D unresolved. Trimming left V 3 bases short and J 2 bases short, with 17 bases between. This CDR3 spans 17 amino acids. In germline, CDR1 is SGHDN, CDR2 FVKESK.

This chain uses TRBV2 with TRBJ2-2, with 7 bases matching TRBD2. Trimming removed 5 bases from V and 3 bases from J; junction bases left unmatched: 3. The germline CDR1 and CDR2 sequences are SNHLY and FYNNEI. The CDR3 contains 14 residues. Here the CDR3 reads CASSSGRDTGELFF. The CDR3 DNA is TGTGCCAGCAGTTCGGGGAGGGACACCGGGGAGCTGTTTTTT. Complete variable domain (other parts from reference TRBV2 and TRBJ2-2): EPEVTQTPSHQVTQMGQEVILRCVPISNHLYFYWYRQILGQKVEFLVSFYNNEISEKSEIFDDQFSVERPDGSNFTLKIRSTKLEDSAMYFCASSSGRDTGELFFGEGSRLTVL.

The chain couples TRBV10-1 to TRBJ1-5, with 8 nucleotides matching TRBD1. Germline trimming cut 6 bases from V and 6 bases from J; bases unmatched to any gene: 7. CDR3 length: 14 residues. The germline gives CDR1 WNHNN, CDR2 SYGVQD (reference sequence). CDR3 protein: CASSGQGQGQPQHF. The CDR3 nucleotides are TGCGCCAGCAGCGGACAGGGTCAAGGTCAGCCCCAGCATTTT.

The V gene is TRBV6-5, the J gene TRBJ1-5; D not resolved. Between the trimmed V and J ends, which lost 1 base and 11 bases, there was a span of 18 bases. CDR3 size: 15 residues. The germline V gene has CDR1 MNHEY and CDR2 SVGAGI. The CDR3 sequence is CASSYFPGSGMTQHF. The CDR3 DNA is TGTGCCAGCAGTTACTTCCCGGGGTCCGGTATGACCCAGCATTTT.

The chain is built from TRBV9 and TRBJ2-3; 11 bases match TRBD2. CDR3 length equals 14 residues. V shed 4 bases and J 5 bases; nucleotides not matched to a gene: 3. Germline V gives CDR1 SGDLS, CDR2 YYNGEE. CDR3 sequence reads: CASSSSGGIDTQYF. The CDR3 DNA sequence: TGTGCCAGCAGCTCTAGCGGGGGGATAGATACGCAGTATTTT. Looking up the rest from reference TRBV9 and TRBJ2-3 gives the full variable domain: DSGVTQTPKHLITATGQRVTLRCSPRSGDLSVYWYQQSLDQGLQFLIQYYNGEERAKGNILERFSAQQFPDLHSELNLSSLELGDSALYFCASSSSGGIDTQYFGPGTRLTVL.

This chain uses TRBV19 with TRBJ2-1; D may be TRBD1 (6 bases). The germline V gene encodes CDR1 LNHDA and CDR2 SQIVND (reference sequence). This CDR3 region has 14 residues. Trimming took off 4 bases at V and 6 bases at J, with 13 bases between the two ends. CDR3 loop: CASSRTDLGNEQFF. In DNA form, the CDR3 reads TGTGCCAGTAGTAGGACAGATCTGGGCAATGAGCAGTTCTTC.